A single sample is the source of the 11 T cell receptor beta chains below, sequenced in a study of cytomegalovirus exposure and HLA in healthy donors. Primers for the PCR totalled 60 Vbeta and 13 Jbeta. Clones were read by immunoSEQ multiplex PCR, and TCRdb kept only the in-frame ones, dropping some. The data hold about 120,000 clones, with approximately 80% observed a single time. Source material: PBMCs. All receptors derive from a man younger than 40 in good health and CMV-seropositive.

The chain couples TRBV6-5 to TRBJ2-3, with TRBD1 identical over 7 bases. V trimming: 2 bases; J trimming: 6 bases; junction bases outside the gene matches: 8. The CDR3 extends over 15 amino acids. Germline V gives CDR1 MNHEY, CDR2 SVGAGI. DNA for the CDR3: TGTGCCAGCAGTTACCAGGGGGTTATAGGGGATACGCAGTATTTT. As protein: CASSYQGVIGDTQYF.

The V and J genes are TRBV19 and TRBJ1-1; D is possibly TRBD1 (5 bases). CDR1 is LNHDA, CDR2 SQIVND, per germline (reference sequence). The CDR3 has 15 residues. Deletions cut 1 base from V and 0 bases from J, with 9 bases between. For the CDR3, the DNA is TGTGCCAGTAGTATAGTGACAGATATGAACACTGAAGCTTTCTTT. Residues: CASSIVTDMNTEAFF.

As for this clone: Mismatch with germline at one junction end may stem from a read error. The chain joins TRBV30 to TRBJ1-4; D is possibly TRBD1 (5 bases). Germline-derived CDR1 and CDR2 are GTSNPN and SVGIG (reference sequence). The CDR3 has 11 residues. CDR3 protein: CAWSPGPGKIF. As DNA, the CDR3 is TGTGCCTGGAGTCCAGGGCCAGGGAAGATTTTT.

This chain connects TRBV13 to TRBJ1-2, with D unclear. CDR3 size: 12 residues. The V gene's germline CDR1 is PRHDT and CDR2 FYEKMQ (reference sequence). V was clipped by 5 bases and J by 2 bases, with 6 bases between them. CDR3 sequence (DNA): TGTGCCAGCAGCACGGAGAACTATGGCTACACCTTC. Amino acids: CASSTENYGYTF.

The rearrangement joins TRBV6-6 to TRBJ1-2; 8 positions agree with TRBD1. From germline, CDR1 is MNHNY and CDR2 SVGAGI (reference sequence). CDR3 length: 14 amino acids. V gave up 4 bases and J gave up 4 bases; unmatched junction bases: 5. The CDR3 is CASSSRGRAYGYTF. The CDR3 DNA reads TGTGCCAGCAGTTCCAGGGGGCGCGCCTATGGCTACACCTTC.

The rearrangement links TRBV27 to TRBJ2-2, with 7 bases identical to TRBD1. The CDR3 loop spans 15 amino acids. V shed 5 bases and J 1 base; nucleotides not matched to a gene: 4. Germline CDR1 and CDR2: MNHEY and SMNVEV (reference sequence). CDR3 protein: CASSPRTGNTGELFF. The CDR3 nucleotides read TGTGCCAGCAGTCCCCGGACAGGGAACACCGGGGAGCTGTTTTTT.

The CDR3 bases are TGTGCCAGTAGTCGCACAGGGGATAGCAATCAGCCCCAGCATTTT. This translates into CASSRTGDSNQPQHF. V gene TRBV19 combines with J gene TRBJ1-5, with 7 bases that match TRBD1. The germline gives CDR1 LNHDA, CDR2 SQIVND (reference sequence). The CDR3 spans 15 residues. V lost 5 bases to trimming and J lost 0 bases; unmatched junction nucleotides: 4.

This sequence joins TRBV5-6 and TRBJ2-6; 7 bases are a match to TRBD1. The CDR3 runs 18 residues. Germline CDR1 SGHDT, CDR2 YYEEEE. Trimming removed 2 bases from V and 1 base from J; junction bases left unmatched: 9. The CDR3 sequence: CASSLRDRAISGANVLTF. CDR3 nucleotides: TGTGCCAGCAGCTTAAGAGACAGGGCCATTTCTGGGGCCAACGTCCTGACTTTC.

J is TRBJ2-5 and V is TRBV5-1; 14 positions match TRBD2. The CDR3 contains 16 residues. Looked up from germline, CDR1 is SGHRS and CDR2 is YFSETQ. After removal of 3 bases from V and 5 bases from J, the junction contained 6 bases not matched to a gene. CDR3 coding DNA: TGCGCCAGCAGCTCAGGACTAGCGGGGGGCGGCGAGACCCAGTACTTC. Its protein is CASSSGLAGGGETQYF. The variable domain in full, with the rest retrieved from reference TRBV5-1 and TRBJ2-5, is KAGVTQTPRYLIKTRGQQVTLSCSPISGHRSVSWYQQTPGQGLQFLFEYFSETQRNKGNFPGRFSGRQFSNSRSEMNVSTLELGDSALYLCASSSGLAGGGETQYFGPGTRLLVL.

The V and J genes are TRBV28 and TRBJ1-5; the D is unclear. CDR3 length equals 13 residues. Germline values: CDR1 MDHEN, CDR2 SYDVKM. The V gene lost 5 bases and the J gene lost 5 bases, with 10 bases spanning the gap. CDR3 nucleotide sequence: TGTGCCAGCAGTCGCCAGTCCGATCAGCCCCAGCATTTT. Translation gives CASSRQSDQPQHF.

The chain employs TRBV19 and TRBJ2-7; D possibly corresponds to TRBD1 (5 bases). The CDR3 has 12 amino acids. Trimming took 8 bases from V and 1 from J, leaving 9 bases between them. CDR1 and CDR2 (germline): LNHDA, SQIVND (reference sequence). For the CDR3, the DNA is TGTGCCAGTGGGGCGTCGTCCTACGAGCAGTACTTC. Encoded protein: CASGASSYEQYF.